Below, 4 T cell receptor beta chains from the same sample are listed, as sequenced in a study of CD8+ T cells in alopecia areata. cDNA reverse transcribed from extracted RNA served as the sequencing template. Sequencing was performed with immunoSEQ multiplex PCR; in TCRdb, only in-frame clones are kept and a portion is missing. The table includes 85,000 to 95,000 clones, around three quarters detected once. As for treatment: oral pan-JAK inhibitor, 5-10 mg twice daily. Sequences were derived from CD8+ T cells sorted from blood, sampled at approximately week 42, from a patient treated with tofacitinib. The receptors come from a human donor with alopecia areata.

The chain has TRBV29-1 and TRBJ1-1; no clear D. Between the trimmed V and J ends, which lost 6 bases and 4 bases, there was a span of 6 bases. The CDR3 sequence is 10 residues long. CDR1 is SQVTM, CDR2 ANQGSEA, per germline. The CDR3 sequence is CSVFVTEAFF. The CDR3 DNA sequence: TGCAGCGTCTTCGTCACTGAAGCTTTCTTT.

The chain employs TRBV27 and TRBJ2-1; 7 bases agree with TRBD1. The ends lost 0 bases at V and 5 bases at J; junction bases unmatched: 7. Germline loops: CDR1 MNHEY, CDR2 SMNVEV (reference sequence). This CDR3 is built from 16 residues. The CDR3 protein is CASSLSVGTVNNEQFF. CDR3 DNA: TGTGCCAGCAGTTTATCGGTGGGGACAGTAAACAATGAGCAGTTCTTC.

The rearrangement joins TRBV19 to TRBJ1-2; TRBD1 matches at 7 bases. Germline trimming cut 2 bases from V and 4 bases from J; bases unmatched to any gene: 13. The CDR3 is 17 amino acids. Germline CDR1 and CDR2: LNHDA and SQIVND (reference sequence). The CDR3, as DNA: TGTGCCAGTAGTATACCCAAGGGACAGCCACACACCTATGGCTACACCTTC. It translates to CASSIPKGQPHTYGYTF.

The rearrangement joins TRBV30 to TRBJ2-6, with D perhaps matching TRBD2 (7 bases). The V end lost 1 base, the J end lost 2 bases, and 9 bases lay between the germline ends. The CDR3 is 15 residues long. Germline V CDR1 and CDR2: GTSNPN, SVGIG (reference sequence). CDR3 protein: CAWSGGGAGANVLTF. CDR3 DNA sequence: TGTGCCTGGAGTGGAGGGGGGGCTGGGGCCAACGTCCTGACTTTC.